One sample yielded the 28 T cell receptor beta chains listed below, sequenced in a study of beta chain features in type 1 diabetes. Since all of the isolated RNA was reverse transcribed, expressed TCRB transcripts were what got sequenced. The data were produced by immunoSEQ multiplex PCR, yet TCRdb's version contains in-frame clones alone and is incomplete. The profile shows around 160,000 clones, around 51% of them singletons. The sequenced sample was Tregs from blood. These receptors were taken from a man between 18 and 29 years old in good health.

This clone turned up a few times. The V and J genes are TRBV7-8 and TRBJ1-1; D is undetermined. CDR1 is SGHVS, CDR2 FQNEAQ, per germline. This CDR3 region has 14 residues. With 5 bases removed from V and 1 base from J, the gap between germline ends came to 11 bases. CDR3 DNA: TGTGCCAGCAGCCGCGGCGGGTGGAACACTGAAGCTTTCTTT. The encoded protein is CASSRGGWNTEAFF.

The chain recombines TRBV6-1 with TRBJ1-2, with a possible D match to TRBD1 (5 bases). This CDR3 contains 14 residues. Germline CDR1 and CDR2: MNHNS and SASEGT. With 6 bases removed from V and 2 bases from J, the gap between germline ends came to 13 bases. CDR3 sequence (DNA): TGTGCCAGCAGCTCCGGGGACTACAACTATGGCTACACCTTC. Amino acid sequence: CASSSGDYNYGYTF.

The V call is TRBV9, the J call TRBJ2-3; TRBD2 aligns across 12 bases. CDR1 and CDR2 from the germline V gene are SGDLS and YYNGEE. Germline trimming cut 0 bases from V and 3 bases from J; bases unmatched to any gene: 2. There are 16 residues in the CDR3. CDR3 protein: CASSVGLAGVTDTQYF. Here the CDR3 DNA reads TGTGCCAGCAGCGTAGGACTAGCGGGAGTTACAGATACGCAGTATTTT.

The gene calls are TRBV5-1 and TRBJ1-1; no reliable D call. Germline CDR1 is SGHRS and CDR2 is YFSETQ. The germline V and J ends were trimmed by 1 base and 1 base, with 5 bases remaining between them. This CDR3 comprises 13 residues. CDR3 sequence: CASSLTQNTEAFF. CDR3 in DNA: TGCGCCAGCAGCTTGACACAGAACACTGAAGCTTTCTTT. Complete variable domain (other parts from reference TRBV5-1 and TRBJ1-1): KAGVTQTPRYLIKTRGQQVTLSCSPISGHRSVSWYQQTPGQGLQFLFEYFSETQRNKGNFPGRFSGRQFSNSRSEMNVSTLELGDSALYLCASSLTQNTEAFFGQGTRLTVV.

The rearrangement links TRBV30 to TRBJ2-1, with 10 bases that match TRBD2. The CDR3 has 16 residues. The germline V gene encodes CDR1 GTSNPN and CDR2 SVGIG (reference sequence). V lost 0 bases to trimming and J lost 6 bases; unmatched junction nucleotides: 8. Here the CDR3 DNA reads TGTGCCTGGAGTGTAGGGCTAGCGGGGGCCATCAATGAGCAGTTCTTC. It codes for CAWSVGLAGAINEQFF.

A single count supports this clone. J is TRBJ1-2 and V is TRBV19; perhaps TRBD1 as D (5 bases). V gave up 2 bases and J gave up 3 bases, with 10 bases separating them. This CDR3 region has 14 residues. CDR1 and CDR2 (germline): LNHDA, SQIVND (reference sequence). The CDR3 sequence: CASSINRNYYGYTF. The CDR3 bases are TGTGCCAGTAGTATAAACAGGAACTACTATGGCTACACCTTC. The entire variable domain, with the rest obtained from reference TRBV19 and TRBJ1-2, is as follows: DGGITQSPKYLFRKEGQNVTLSCEQNLNHDAMYWYRQDPGQGLRLIYYSQIVNDFQKGDIAEGYSVSREKKESFPLTVTSAQKNPTAFYLCASSINRNYYGYTFGSGTRLTVV.

The chain employs TRBV29-1 and TRBJ2-5, with TRBD1 matching 9 bases. Germline-derived CDR1 and CDR2 are SQVTM and ANQGSEA. V was pared by 7 bases and J by 4 bases, with 7 bases of the junction left unmatched. The CDR3 covers 13 residues. The CDR3 DNA reads TGCAGCGCTCTGACAGGGGGAGTAGAGACCCAGTACTTC. Protein sequence: CSALTGGVETQYF.

This clone was seen a few times. The rearrangement joins TRBV2 to TRBJ1-2, with 7 bases identical to TRBD1. The length of the CDR3 is 12 residues. Trimming at V came to 9 bases and at J to 0 bases, leaving 1 base not matched to a gene. Germline-derived CDR1 and CDR2 are SNHLY and FYNNEI. CDR3 amino acids: CARGQTNYGYTF. CDR3 nucleotides: TGTGCCAGGGGACAGACTAACTATGGCTACACCTTC.

This chain joins TRBV4-2 and TRBJ2-5; TRBD2 aligns across 12 bases. The J call is uncertain, as TRBJ2-7 better fits the DNA end. Germline CDR1 reads LGHNA; CDR2 reads YNFKEQ. The CDR3 contains 16 residues. DNA for the CDR3: TGTGCCAGCAGCCAAGAGGGGACTAGCGGGTCCTACGAGCAGTACTTC. Protein product: CASSQEGTSGSYEQYF.

CDR3 coding DNA: TGTGCCAGCAGCTTCGGGGGGGTCTCTGGGGCCAACGTCCTGACTTTC. Protein sequence: CASSFGGVSGANVLTF. The V call is TRBV7-8, the J call TRBJ2-6; the match to TRBD2 covers 8 bases. Germline trimming cut 3 bases from V and 0 bases from J; bases unmatched to any gene: 1. The germline gives CDR1 SGHVS, CDR2 FQNEAQ. The CDR3 loop spans 16 amino acids.

This clone occurred a few times. The chain joins TRBV7-2 to TRBJ2-6; 7 positions agree with TRBD1. CDR1 SGHTA and CDR2 FQGNSA come from the germline V gene. This CDR3 spans 17 amino acids. V trimming: 0 bases; J trimming: 5 bases; junction bases outside the gene matches: 7. The CDR3: CASSLATGISRANVLTF. Here the CDR3 DNA reads TGTGCCAGCAGCTTAGCGACAGGGATCTCAAGGGCCAACGTCCTGACTTTC.

The genes are TRBV7-3 and TRBJ1-4, with D tentatively TRBD1 (6 bases). The germline CDR1 and CDR2 sequences are SGHTA and FQGTGA. The CDR3 has 16 amino acids. V lost 1 base and J 8 bases, leaving 17 bases between the germline ends. CDR3 loop: CASSLRGGGMQEKLFF. Here the CDR3 DNA reads TGTGCCAGCAGCTTAAGAGGGGGGGGGATGCAGGAAAAACTGTTTTTT.

The sample holds a few counts of this clone. V usage is TRBV10-2 and J usage is TRBJ2-5, with D possibly being TRBD2 (7 bases). The V gene's germline CDR1 is WSHSY and CDR2 SAAADI. V lost 6 bases and J 2 bases, leaving 13 bases between the germline ends. This CDR3 is 14 amino acids long. As DNA, the CDR3 is TGCGCCAGCAGAGTCGGGGGGCGGCAAGAGACCCAGTACTTC. Its translation: CASRVGGRQETQYF.

The CDR3 DNA sequence: TGTGCCAGCAGCGTCGGGACTCCTCTCCACGTTAGCACAGATACGCAGTATTTT. Its protein product is CASSVGTPLHVSTDTQYF. The chain recombines TRBV9 with TRBJ2-3, with a possible D match to TRBD2 (6 bases). The CDR3 length is 18 residues. Trimming cost V 2 bases and J 0 bases, with 19 bases left between them. The germline gives CDR1 SGDLS, CDR2 YYNGEE. The full variable domain, in which reference TRBV9 and TRBJ2-3 provide the parts outside the CDR3, is DSGVTQTPKHLITATGQRVTLRCSPRSGDLSVYWYQQSLDQGLQFLIQYYNGEERAKGNILERFSAQQFPDLHSELNLSSLELGDSALYFCASSVGTPLHVSTDTQYFGPGTRLTVL.

This chain links TRBV7-9 with TRBJ1-3; 10 nucleotides agree with TRBD1. Per germline, CDR1 SEHNR and CDR2 FQNEAQ (reference sequence). Losses at the gene ends were 5 bases for V and 0 bases for J; bases not matched to a gene: 7. CDR3 length: 17 residues. In DNA form, the CDR3 reads TGTGCCAGCAGCCGGGACAGGGGCCGTATCTCTGGAAACACCATATATTTT. Amino acids: CASSRDRGRISGNTIYF.

The sample holds a few counts of this clone. V is TRBV7-2 and J is TRBJ2-7; 8 bases map to TRBD2. The V gene's germline CDR1 is SGHTA and CDR2 FQGNSA. After removal of 5 bases from V and 2 bases from J, the junction contained 8 bases not matched to a gene. This CDR3 is 15 amino acids long. As DNA, the CDR3 is TGTGCCAGCAGCCTCCTTGCGGGAGGCCCCTACGAGCAGTACTTC. Amino acid sequence: CASSLLAGGPYEQYF.

This rearrangement joins TRBV7-2 to TRBJ1-2, with TRBD1 identical over 12 bases. Germline assignment: CDR1 SGHTA and CDR2 FQGNSA. V lost 5 bases, J lost 2 bases, and 6 bases stayed unmatched. This CDR3 has 16 amino acids. CDR3 nucleotides: TGTGCCAGCAGCCCGCGGGACAGGGGGCCGAACTATGGCTACACCTTC. It encodes CASSPRDRGPNYGYTF. The entire variable domain, with the rest obtained from reference TRBV7-2 and TRBJ1-2, is as follows: GAGVSQSPSNKVTEKGKDVELRCDPISGHTALYWYRQSLGQGLEFLIYFQGNSAPDKSGLPSDRFSAERTGGSVSTLTIQRTQQEDSAVYLCASSPRDRGPNYGYTFGSGTRLTVV.

There are a few counts of this clone. The J gene is TRBJ1-1, the V gene TRBV11-2; D is ambiguous. The CDR3 runs to 12 residues. V was shortened by 5 bases and J by 8 bases, with 12 bases between the two germline ends. From germline, CDR1 is SGHAT and CDR2 FQNNGV. The chain's CDR3 is CASSPGWAEAFF. DNA of the CDR3: TGTGCCAGCAGCCCAGGCTGGGCAGAAGCTTTCTTT.

V is TRBV25-1 and J is TRBJ2-2; a weak D match, TRBD1 (6 bases). The germline V gene encodes CDR1 MGHDK and CDR2 SYGVNS. Between the trimmed V and J ends, which lost 1 base and 1 base, there was a span of 13 bases. This CDR3 contains 17 residues. The DNA for the CDR3 is TGTGCCAGCAGTGAATGGTCCCCAGGGGTGAACACCGGGGAGCTGTTTTTT. It yields the protein CASSEWSPGVNTGELFF.

The chain uses TRBV19 and TRBJ2-5, with 9 bases matching TRBD2. V lost 1 base, J lost 1 base, and 7 bases stayed unmatched. CDR3 size: 17 residues. In germline, CDR1 is LNHDA, CDR2 SQIVND (reference sequence). The CDR3 DNA sequence: TGTGCCAGTAGTATAGCAGAGGCTAGCGGGACCCAAGAGACCCAGTACTTC. Residues: CASSIAEASGTQETQYF.

The chain carries TRBV29-1 and TRBJ2-1; tentatively, D is TRBD2 (5 bases). Germline CDR1 SQVTM, CDR2 ANQGSEA. Trimming pared 3 bases from V and 8 bases from J, leaving 8 bases between. The CDR3 totals 11 residues. The CDR3 spells CSVDEGDEQFF. The DNA for the CDR3 is TGCAGCGTTGATGAGGGCGATGAGCAGTTCTTC.

V is TRBV7-9 and J is TRBJ2-3; 8 bases are shared with TRBD1. J was trimmed by 6 bases and V by 4 bases; bases with no gene match: 6. The CDR3 totals 14 residues. Per the germline V gene, CDR1 is SEHNR and CDR2 is FQNEAQ (reference sequence). The CDR3 DNA is TGTGCCAGCAGCTCGACAGGGGTCGGGGATACGCAGTATTTT. The encoded protein is CASSSTGVGDTQYF. Based on the CDR3 plus reference TRBV7-9 and TRBJ2-3, the full variable domain is DTGVSQNPRHKITKRGQNVTFRCDPISEHNRLYWYRQTLGQGPEFLTYFQNEAQLEKSRLLSDRFSAERPKGSFSTLEIQRTEQGDSAMYLCASSSTGVGDTQYFGPGTRLTVL.

This clone was seen more than once but under ten times. The chain carries TRBV19 and TRBJ2-3; D is perhaps TRBD1 (6 bases). The CDR3 runs to 14 residues. The germline CDR1 and CDR2 sequences are LNHDA and SQIVND (reference sequence). V was trimmed by 6 bases and J by 5 bases, leaving 15 bases between them. CDR3 residues: CASRLVGGVDTQYF. DNA for the CDR3: TGTGCCAGTAGATTAGTAGGGGGAGTAGATACGCAGTATTTT.

There are a few counts of this clone. J is TRBJ2-1 and V is TRBV4-2; maybe TRBD2 (5 bases). V was shortened by 2 bases and J by 9 bases, with 17 bases between the two germline ends. Germline CDR1 reads LGHNA; CDR2 reads YNFKEQ. This CDR3 has 15 amino acids. CDR3 DNA: TGTGCCAGCAGCCAACGTGTCTTTCAAAGCGGTGAGCAGTTCTTC. Translation gives CASSQRVFQSGEQFF.

V gene TRBV7-8 combines with J gene TRBJ1-4; 8 bases match TRBD1. With V trimmed by 1 base and J by 7 bases, 8 bases remained unmatched. CDR1 is SGHVS and CDR2 is FQNEAQ in the germline V gene. This CDR3 is 16 amino acids long. The CDR3 DNA follows: TGTGCCAGCAGCTTAGTTCGAGGACAGGGAGGTGAAAAACTGTTTTTT. Protein product: CASSLVRGQGGEKLFF.

The V gene is TRBV10-2, the J gene TRBJ2-2; 7 nucleotides match TRBD2. CDR3 size: 14 residues. After removal of 7 bases from V and 1 base from J, the junction contained 3 bases not matched to a gene. CDR1 and CDR2 from the germline V gene are WSHSY and SAAADI. The CDR3 bases are TGCGCCAGCAAGAGCGGGGTGAACACCGGGGAGCTGTTTTTT. Translation gives CASKSGVNTGELFF.

Comment on this clone: Additional DNA sequences in this sample encode the identical CDR3. The gene calls are TRBV12-5 and TRBJ2-1; 15 bases align to TRBD2. From germline, CDR1 is LGHNT and CDR2 FRNRAP. The CDR3 runs to 18 residues. Trimming took 5 bases from V and 4 from J; bases not matched to a gene: 9. The CDR3 coding sequence is TGTGCTAGTGGTCCGGGACTAGCGGGAGGACCGGGTTACAATGAGCAGTTCTTC. Protein: CASGPGLAGGPGYNEQFF.

The chain links TRBV25-1 to TRBJ1-1, with 7 bases that match TRBD1. This CDR3 region has 13 residues. Unmatched junction bases numbered 9, after V lost 7 bases and J lost 7 bases. In germline, CDR1 is MGHDK, CDR2 SYGVNS. In nucleotides, the CDR3 is TGTGCCAGCACAGAGGGGGCTAAGATTGAAGCTTTCTTT. Its translation is CASTEGAKIEAFF.